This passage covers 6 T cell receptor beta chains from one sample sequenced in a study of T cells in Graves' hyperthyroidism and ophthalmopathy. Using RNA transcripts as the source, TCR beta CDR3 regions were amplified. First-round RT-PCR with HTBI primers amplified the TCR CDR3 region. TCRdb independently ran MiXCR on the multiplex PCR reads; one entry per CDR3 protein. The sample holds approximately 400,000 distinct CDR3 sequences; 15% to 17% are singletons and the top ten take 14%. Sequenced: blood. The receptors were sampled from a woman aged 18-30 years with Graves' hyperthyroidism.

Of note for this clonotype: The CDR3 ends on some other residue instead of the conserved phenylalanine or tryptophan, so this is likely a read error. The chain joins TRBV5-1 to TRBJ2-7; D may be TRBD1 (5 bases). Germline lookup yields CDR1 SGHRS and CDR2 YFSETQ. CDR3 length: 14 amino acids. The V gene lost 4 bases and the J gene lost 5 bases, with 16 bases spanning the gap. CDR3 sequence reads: CASSPTVKYHEQYL. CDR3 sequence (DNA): TGCGCCAGCAGCCCGACAGTTAAGTACCACGAGCAGTACTTA.

The CDR3 coding sequence is TGCAGTGCTCGCCGTCGGACTAGCGGTTACAATGAGCAGTTCTTC. Its translation: CSARRRTSGYNEQFF. V usage is TRBV20-1 and J usage is TRBJ2-1, with 10 bases matching TRBD2. The V gene's germline CDR1 is DFQATT and CDR2 SNEGSKA (reference sequence). The length of the CDR3 is 15 residues. Trimming at V came to 5 bases and at J to 4 bases, leaving 8 bases not matched to a gene.

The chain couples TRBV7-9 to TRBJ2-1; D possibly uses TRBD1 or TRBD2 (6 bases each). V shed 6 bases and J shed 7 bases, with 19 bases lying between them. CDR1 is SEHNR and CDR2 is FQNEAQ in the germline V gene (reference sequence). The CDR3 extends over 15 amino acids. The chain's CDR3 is CASRVPGADGNEQFF. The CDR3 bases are TGTGCCAGCAGGGTTCCGGGGGCCGACGGGAATGAGCAGTTCTTC. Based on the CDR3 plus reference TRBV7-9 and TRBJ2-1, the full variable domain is DTGVSQNPRHKITKRGQNVTFRCDPISEHNRLYWYRQTLGQGPEFLTYFQNEAQLEKSRLLSDRFSAERPKGSFSTLEIQRTEQGDSAMYLCASRVPGADGNEQFFGPGTRLTVL.

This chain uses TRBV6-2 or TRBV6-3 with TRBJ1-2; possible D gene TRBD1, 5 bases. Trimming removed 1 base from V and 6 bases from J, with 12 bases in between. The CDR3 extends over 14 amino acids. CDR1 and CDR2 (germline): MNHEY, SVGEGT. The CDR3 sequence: CASSYYDSFHGYTF. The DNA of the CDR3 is TGTGCCAGCAGTTACTACGACAGCTTTCATGGCTACACCTTC.

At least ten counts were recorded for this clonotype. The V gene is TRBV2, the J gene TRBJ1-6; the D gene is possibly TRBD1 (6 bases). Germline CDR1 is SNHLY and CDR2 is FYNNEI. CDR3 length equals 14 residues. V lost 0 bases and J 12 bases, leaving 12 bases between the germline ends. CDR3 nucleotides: TGTGCCAGCAGTGAAGCGGGGGACACCTTACCCCTCCACTTT. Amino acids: CASSEAGDTLPLHF.

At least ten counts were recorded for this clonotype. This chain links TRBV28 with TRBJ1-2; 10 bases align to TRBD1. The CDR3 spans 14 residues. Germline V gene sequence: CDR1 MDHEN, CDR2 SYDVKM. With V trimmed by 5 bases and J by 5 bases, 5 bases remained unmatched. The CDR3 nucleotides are TGTGCCAGCAGTCTAGGGGGACAGGGGTATGGCTACACCTTC. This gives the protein CASSLGGQGYGYTF.